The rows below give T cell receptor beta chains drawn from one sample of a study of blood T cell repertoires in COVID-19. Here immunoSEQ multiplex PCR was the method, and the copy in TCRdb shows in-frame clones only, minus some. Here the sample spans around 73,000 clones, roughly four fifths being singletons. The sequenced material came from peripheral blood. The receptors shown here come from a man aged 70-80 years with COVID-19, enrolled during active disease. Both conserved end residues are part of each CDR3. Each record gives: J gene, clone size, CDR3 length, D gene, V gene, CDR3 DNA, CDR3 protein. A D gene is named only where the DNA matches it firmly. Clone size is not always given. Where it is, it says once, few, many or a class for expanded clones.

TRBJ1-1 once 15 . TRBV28 TGTGCCAGCAGCCCTCGGGGGGGATCGAACACTGAAGCTTTCTTT CASSPRGGSNTEAFF
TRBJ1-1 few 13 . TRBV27 TGTGCCAGCAGTCGTCCGGGGGGTGGGGAAGCTTTCTTT CASSRPGGGEAFF
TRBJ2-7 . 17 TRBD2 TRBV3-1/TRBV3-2 TGTGCCAGCAGTCTGATAAGCGGGAGGGCCCAGATCAACGAGCAGTACTTC CASSLISGRAQINEQYF
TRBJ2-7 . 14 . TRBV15 TGTGCCACCAGCAGAGACCTAGGTGCCTACGAGCAGTACTTC CATSRDLGAYEQYF
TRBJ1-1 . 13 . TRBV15 TGTGCCACCAGCAGAGATCAGGAGGGGAAAGCTTTCTTT CATSRDQEGKAFF
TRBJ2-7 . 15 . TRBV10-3 TGTGCCATCAGTGACCCCAGGGAGGGGGGATACGAGCAGTACTTC CAISDPREGGYEQYF
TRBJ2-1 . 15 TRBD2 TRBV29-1 TGCAGCGTTTCCCCCAAGACTAGCGGGAGGGATGAGCAGTTCTTC CSVSPKTSGRDEQFF
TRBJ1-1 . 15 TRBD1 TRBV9 TGTGCCAGCAGCCCACAAAGGACAGGGAACACTGAAGCTTTCTTT CASSPQRTGNTEAFF
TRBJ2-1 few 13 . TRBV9 TGTGCCAGCAGCGTAGGCAAAGCTAGTGAGCAGTTCTTC CASSVGKASEQFF
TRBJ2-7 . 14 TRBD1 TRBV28 TGTGCCAGCAGGGGGGACAGGGGGAACTACGAGCAGTACTTC CASRGDRGNYEQYF
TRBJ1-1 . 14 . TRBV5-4 TGTGCCAGCAGCTTGCAGGGTAGCCTACTTGAAGCTTTCTTT CASSLQGSLLEAFF
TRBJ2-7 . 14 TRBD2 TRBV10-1 TGCGCCAGCTTTTTCGGGAGGGCCCCCTACGAGCAGTACTTC CASFFGRAPYEQYF
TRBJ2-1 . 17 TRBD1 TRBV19 TGTGCCAGTAGTGCGCACCCCGGGACAGGGGGATACAATGAGCAGTTCTTC CASSAHPGTGGYNEQFF
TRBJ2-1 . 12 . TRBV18 TGTGCCAGCTCCCGACTAGTCAATGAGCAGTTCTTC CASSRLVNEQFF
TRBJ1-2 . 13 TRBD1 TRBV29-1 TGCAGCGTTGACGGGACAGGGGTAGCTGGCTACACCTTC CSVDGTGVAGYTF
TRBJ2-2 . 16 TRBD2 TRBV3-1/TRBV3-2 TGTGCCAGCAGCCACCCGAGACTAGCCGACACCGGGGAGCTGTTTTTT CASSHPRLADTGELFF
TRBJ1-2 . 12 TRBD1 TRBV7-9 TGTGCCAGCAGTCGGGACAGCTATGGCTACACCTTC CASSRDSYGYTF
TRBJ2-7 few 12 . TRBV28 TGTGCCAGCAGGGGAGAAGTCTACGAGCAGTACTTC CASRGEVYEQYF
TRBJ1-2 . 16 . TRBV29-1 TGCAGCGTCCCAAGCTCCGAACGGACAGCTGACTATGGCTACACCTTC CSVPSSERTADYGYTF
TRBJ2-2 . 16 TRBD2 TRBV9 TGTGCCAGCAGCGCCTCCGAGCGGGAGGGCACCGGGGAGCTGTTTTTT CASSASEREGTGELFF
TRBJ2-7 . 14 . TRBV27 TGTGCCAGCAGTTTCCTCCCCGAGGGTTACGAGCAGTACTTC CASSFLPEGYEQYF
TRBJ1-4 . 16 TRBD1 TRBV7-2 TGTGCCAGCAGCTTAGCCTTAGGACAGGGAGATGAAAAACTGTTTTTT CASSLALGQGDEKLFF
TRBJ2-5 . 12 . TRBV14 TGTGCCAGCAGCCAGGCCGGGTGGACCCAGTACTTC CASSQAGWTQYF
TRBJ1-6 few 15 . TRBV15 TGTGCCACCAGCAGGTCCGGGGGGAGTAATTCACCCCTCCACTTT CATSRSGGSNSPLHF
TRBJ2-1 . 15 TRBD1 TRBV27 TGTGCCAGCAGAGCCGGACAGGGCTCCTACAATGAGCAGTTCTTC CASRAGQGSYNEQFF
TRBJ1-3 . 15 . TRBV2 TGTGCCAGCAGTGAGGGCAGGGGCTCTGGAAACACCATATATTTT CASSEGRGSGNTIYF
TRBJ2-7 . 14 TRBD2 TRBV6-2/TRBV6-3 TGTGCCAGCAGCCCCTCAGCGGGACCCTACGAGCAGTACTTC CASSPSAGPYEQYF
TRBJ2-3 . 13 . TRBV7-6 TGTGCCAGCAGCCCCCTCGAGACAGATACGCAGTATTTT CASSPLETDTQYF
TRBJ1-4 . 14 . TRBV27 TGTGCCAGCAGTGGAGAAGCAACTAATGAAAAACTGTTTTTT CASSGEATNEKLFF
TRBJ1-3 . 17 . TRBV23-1 TGCGCCAGCAGTCCGTTTATAAGCACCGCCTCTGGAAACACCATATATTTT CASSPFISTASGNTIYF
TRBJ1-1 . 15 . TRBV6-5 TGTGCCAGCAGTTTAACGACAGGATGGGCCACTGAAGCTTTCTTT CASSLTTGWATEAFF
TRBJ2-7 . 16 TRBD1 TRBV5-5 TGTGCCAGCAGTTACTTTGGACAGGGAAAACACTACGAGCAGTACTTC CASSYFGQGKHYEQYF
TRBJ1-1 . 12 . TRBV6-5 TGTGCCAGCTCAATAGGCGGGTTTGAAGCTTTCTTT CASSIGGFEAFF
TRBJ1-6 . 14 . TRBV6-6 TGTGCCAGCAGAGCTACAGATTGGAATTCACCCCTCCACTTT CASRATDWNSPLHF
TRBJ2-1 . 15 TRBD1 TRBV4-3 TGCGCCAGCAGCCCCGGGACAGGGAGTTTAAATGAGCAGTTCTTC CASSPGTGSLNEQFF
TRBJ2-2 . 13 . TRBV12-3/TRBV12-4 TGTGCCAGCAGTTTTTTCGGCACCGGGGAGCTGTTTTTT CASSFFGTGELFF
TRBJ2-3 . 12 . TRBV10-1 TGCGCCAGCAGTGAGTGGGCGAATACGCAGTATTTT CASSEWANTQYF
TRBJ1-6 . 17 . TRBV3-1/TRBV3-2 TGTGCCAGCAGCCAAGGGGGAGTTGGGTTAGATAATTCACCCCTCCACTTT CASSQGGVGLDNSPLHF
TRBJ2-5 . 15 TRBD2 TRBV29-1 TGCAGCGTTGTCTGGTCTAGCGGGAGGCAAGAGACCCAGTACTTC CSVVWSSGRQETQYF
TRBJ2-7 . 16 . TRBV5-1 TGCGCCAGCAGCACTCCTGAGGGCCCTTTGTCCTACGAGCAGTACTTC CASSTPEGPLSYEQYF
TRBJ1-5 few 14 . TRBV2 TGTGCCAGCAGTATAGCCTATAGCAATCAGCCCCAGCATTTT CASSIAYSNQPQHF
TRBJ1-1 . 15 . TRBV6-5 TGTGCCAGCAGTTACTCATCGGGGGGGTACACTGAAGCTTTCTTT CASSYSSGGYTEAFF
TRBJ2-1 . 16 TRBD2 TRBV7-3 TGTGCCAGCAGCTTAATTCTAGCGGGAGGGCCGGGCGAGCAGTTCTTC CASSLILAGGPGEQFF
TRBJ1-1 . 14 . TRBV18 TGTGCCAGCTCCCCCAGGGCAGGGAACACTGAAGCTTTCTTT CASSPRAGNTEAFF
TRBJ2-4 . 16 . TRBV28 TGTGCCAGCAGTTTAAATTGGTACCGCGAATTGAACATTCAGTACTTC CASSLNWYRELNIQYF